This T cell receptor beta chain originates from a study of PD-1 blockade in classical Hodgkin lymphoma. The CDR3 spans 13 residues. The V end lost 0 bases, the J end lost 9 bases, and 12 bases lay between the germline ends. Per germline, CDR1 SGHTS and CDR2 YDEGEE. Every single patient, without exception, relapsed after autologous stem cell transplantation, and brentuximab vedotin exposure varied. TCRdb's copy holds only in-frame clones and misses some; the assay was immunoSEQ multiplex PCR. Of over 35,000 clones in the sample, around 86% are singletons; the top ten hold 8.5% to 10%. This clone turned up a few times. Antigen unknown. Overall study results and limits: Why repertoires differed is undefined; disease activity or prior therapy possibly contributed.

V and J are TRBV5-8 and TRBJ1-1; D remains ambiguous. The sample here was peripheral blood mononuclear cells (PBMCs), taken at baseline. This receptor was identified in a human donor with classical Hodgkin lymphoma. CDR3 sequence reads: CASSLAFVTKAFF. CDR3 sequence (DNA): TGTGCCAGCAGCTTGGCTTTCGTGACGAAAGCTTTCTTT.